The text below deals with one TCR beta chain. This entry belongs to a study of blood T cells in healthy people across ages. With 3 bases removed from V and 6 bases from J, the gap between germline ends came to 14 bases. Per the germline V gene, CDR1 is SEHNR and CDR2 is FQNEAQ (reference sequence). There are 14 residues in the CDR3. Then a second PCR, running roughly 6 to 12 cycles, was carried out with a sample-barcoded 5' primer and a J-beta primer mix. MiXCR was run by TCRdb on the 5' RACE reads, yielding one entry per CDR3 protein. The profile shows around 1,900,000 distinct CDR3 sequences, 35% to 50% of them singletons.

The TCR was taken from a human donor in good health. This rearrangement joins TRBV7-9 to TRBJ1-1, with D unresolved. Sequenced material: blood. The CDR3, as DNA: TGTGCCAGCAGCTTCATTGAAGGGTCGCCTGAAGCTTTCTTT. Amino acids: CASSFIEGSPEAFF.